This record covers a single T cell receptor beta chain. The antigen is not known. A couple of CD3G-deficient patients had more severe autoimmunity; all had some. At testing, patients were 2 to 39 years old, with reduced naive and increased memory T-cell proportions. V was pared by 5 bases and J by 1 base, with 4 bases of the junction left unmatched. This CDR3 is 14 amino acids long. In germline, CDR1 is KGHSH, CDR2 LQKENI. Primers: 52 TRBV forward and 13 TRBJ reverse. TCRdb's table, derived via immunoSEQ multiplex PCR, lists solely in-frame clones and lacks some. The data show about 35,000 clones, 70% to 90% seen once. The data originate from a study of regulatory T cells. Points from the study as a whole: In CD3G-deficient patients, conventional CD4+ T cells were enriched for hydrophobic CDR3 residues at positions 6 and 7.

The genes are TRBV18 and TRBJ1-1, with 7 nucleotides matching TRBD1. The receptor comes from a person aged 18-29 years with CD3G deficiency. The material sequenced was conventional CD4+ T cells sorted from blood. CDR3 loop: CASSAGQRNTEAFF. The CDR3 coding sequence is TGTGCCAGCTCAGCGGGACAGAGGAACACTGAAGCTTTCTTT.